The source of this TCR beta chain is a study of CD8 T cells in Susac syndrome. An amount of RNA that ranged from 0.5 to 1 ug was reverse transcribed with random hexamers. The authors amplified TCR beta CDR3 across 54 Vbeta and 13 Jbeta using immunoSEQ multiplex PCR. Via MiXCR, TCRdb re-called the immunoSEQ multiplex PCR reads, giving one row per CDR3 protein. The sample shows 160,000 or so distinct CDR3 sequences, roughly 95% of them seen only once. TEMRA cells underwent FACS enrichment and CD8+ and CD4+ T cells underwent negative isolation. V lost 0 bases, J lost 2 bases, and 14 bases lay in between. This CDR3 spans 17 amino acids. Germline assignment: CDR1 LGHNA and CDR2 YNFKEQ.

Sequences were obtained from CD8+ T cells from PBMCs. The chain combines TRBV4-2 with TRBJ2-1; D is uncertain. The receptor's source is a human donor with multiple sclerosis. For the CDR3, the DNA is TGTGCCAGCAGCCAAGATCTTGGGGTAGACACCTACAATGAGCAGTTCTTC. It translates to CASSQDLGVDTYNEQFF.